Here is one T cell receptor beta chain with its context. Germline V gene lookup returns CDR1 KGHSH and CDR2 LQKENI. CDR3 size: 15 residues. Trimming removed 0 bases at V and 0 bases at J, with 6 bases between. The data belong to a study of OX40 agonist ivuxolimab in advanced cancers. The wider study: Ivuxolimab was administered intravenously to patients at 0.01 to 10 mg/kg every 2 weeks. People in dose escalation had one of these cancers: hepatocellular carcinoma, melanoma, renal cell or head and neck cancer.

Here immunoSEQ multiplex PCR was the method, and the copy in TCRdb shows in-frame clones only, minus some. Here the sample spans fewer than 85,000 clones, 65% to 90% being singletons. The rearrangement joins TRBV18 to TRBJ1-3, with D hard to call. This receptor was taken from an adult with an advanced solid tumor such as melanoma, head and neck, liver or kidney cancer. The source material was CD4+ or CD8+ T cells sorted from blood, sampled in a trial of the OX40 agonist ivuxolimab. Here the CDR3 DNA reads TGTGCCAGCTCACCACCCACTAGCTCTGGAAACACCATATATTTT. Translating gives CASSPPTSSGNTIYF.